The 11 T cell receptor beta chains below come from one sample, sequenced in a study of shared clonotypes between healthy human individuals. Produced via immunoSEQ multiplex PCR; TCRdb's table is partial and in-frame only. The table lists more than 2 million clones, 80% to 95% of them singletons, with roughly 1.7% in the top ten. Only CD45RO-negative cells positively selected for CCR7 counted as naive CD8 cells, so terminally differentiated effector memory CD45RA+ cells were excluded. Sequenced input: naive CD8+ T cells from PBMCs. All receptors derive from a young man in good health. Some clones in this sample may be carry-over from other donors' samples.

The table lists this clone with a count of one. The chain is built from TRBV7-9 and TRBJ1-3; D gene unclear. Per germline, CDR1 SEHNR and CDR2 FQNEAQ (reference sequence). The CDR3 extends over 13 amino acids. The ends were cut back, 5 bases at V and 4 bases at J, with 9 bases in the middle. This CDR3 reads CASSLPQGNTIYF. In DNA, the CDR3 is TGTGCCAGCAGCCTCCCACAGGGAAACACCATATATTTT.

As concerns this clone: A read error may account for a junction end that differs from germline. J is TRBJ1-1 and V is TRBV7-2, with D uncertain. The CDR3 extends over 16 amino acids. Germline CDR1 is SGHTA and CDR2 is FQGNSA. The CDR3 nucleotides are TGTGCCAGCAACTTAGAGGTAGGAGATTTGAACACTGAAGCTTTCTTT. It codes for CASNLEVGDLNTEAFF.

Points on this clone: The same CDR3 also results from other DNA sequences found in this sample. The gene calls are TRBV7-9 and TRBJ1-1; 7 nucleotides line up with TRBD1. Germline V gene sequence: CDR1 SEHNR, CDR2 FQNEAQ (reference sequence). The V and J ends lost 5 bases and 6 bases, in that order; junction bases with no gene match: 6. The CDR3 is 13 amino acids. The CDR3 region is CASSPTGVAEAFF. The CDR3 region has the DNA TGTGCCAGCAGCCCCACAGGGGTCGCTGAAGCTTTCTTT. The full variable domain, its missing parts supplied by reference TRBV7-9 and TRBJ1-1, is DTGVSQNPRHKITKRGQNVTFRCDPISEHNRLYWYRQTLGQGPEFLTYFQNEAQLEKSRLLSDRFSAERPKGSFSTLEIQRTEQGDSAMYLCASSPTGVAEAFFGQGTRLTVV.

The rearrangement uses TRBV14 and TRBJ2-5, with 8 bases aligning to TRBD1. V was clipped by 1 base and J by 2 bases; unmatched bases: 6. CDR1 is SGHDN, CDR2 FVKESK, per germline. The CDR3 has 16 amino acids. CDR3 nucleotide sequence: TGTGCCAGCAGCCAAGGACACAGGGGGATACAAGAGACCCAGTACTTC. Translation gives CASSQGHRGIQETQYF.

Points on this clone: Distinct nucleotide sequences in the sample also encode this CDR3. The chain combines TRBV4-3 with TRBJ2-1, with 8 nucleotides matching TRBD1. The germline V gene encodes CDR1 LGHNA and CDR2 YSLEER. The CDR3 spans 15 residues. V lost 1 base and J lost 2; bases outside the gene matches: 1. CDR3 in DNA: TGCGCCAGCAGCCAAGGGACAGGGCCCTACAATGAGCAGTTCTTC. Translated: CASSQGTGPYNEQFF.

The gene calls are TRBV5-1 and TRBJ2-5; D tentatively fits TRBD1 or TRBD2 (5 bases each). CDR1 is SGHRS, CDR2 YFSETQ, per germline. Trimming cost V 8 bases and J 5 bases, with 25 bases left between them. The CDR3 contains 16 residues. This CDR3 reads CASQHEGLLISETQYF. The CDR3 bases are TGCGCCAGTCAACATGAGGGGTTGTTAATCTCGGAGACCCAGTACTTC.

The chain uses TRBV2 and TRBJ2-3, with D hard to call. Looked up from germline, CDR1 is SNHLY and CDR2 is FYNNEI. V was trimmed by 0 bases and J by 0 bases, leaving 7 bases between them. The CDR3 is made up of 15 amino acids. CDR3 nucleotide sequence: TGTGCCAGCAGTGAAGCTGTAACTAGCACAGATACGCAGTATTTT. It is translated as CASSEAVTSTDTQYF.

The rearrangement joins TRBV10-3 to TRBJ2-7; 8 bases line up with TRBD1. The CDR3 spans 15 residues. Germline-derived CDR1 and CDR2 are ENHRY and SYGVKD. The ends lost 10 bases at V and 2 bases at J; junction bases unmatched: 13. The CDR3 is CATAFLGQETYEQYF. As DNA, the CDR3 is TGTGCCACCGCTTTTTTGGGACAGGAGACCTACGAGCAGTACTTC.

J is TRBJ2-3 and V is TRBV11-2; 10 bases fit TRBD2. The length of the CDR3 is 15 residues. The germline V gene encodes CDR1 SGHAT and CDR2 FQNNGV. With V trimmed by 2 bases and J by 5 bases, 4 bases remained unmatched. Here the CDR3 reads CASSLISSGRDTQYF. The CDR3 coding sequence is TGTGCCAGCAGCTTAATTTCTAGCGGGAGAGATACGCAGTATTTT. Together with reference TRBV11-2 and TRBJ2-3, the CDR3 gives the full variable domain: EAGVAQSPRYKIIEKRQSVAFWCNPISGHATLYWYQQILGQGPKLLIQFQNNGVVDDSQLPKDRFSAERLKGVDSTLKIQPAKLEDSAVYLCASSLISSGRDTQYFGPGTRLTVL.

The chain carries TRBV15 and TRBJ1-5; D ambiguous. V lost 1 base and J lost 3, with 7 bases in between. Germline lookup yields CDR1 LNHNV and CDR2 YYDKDF (reference sequence). The CDR3 extends over 14 amino acids. The CDR3 protein is CATSRGTLNQPQHF. CDR3 DNA: TGTGCCACCAGCAGAGGAACTCTCAATCAGCCCCAGCATTTT.

The rearrangement uses TRBV29-1 and TRBJ2-5; TRBD1 is a possible D gene (5 bases). Between the trimmed V and J ends, which lost 4 bases and 1 base, there was a span of 13 bases. Germline V gives CDR1 SQVTM, CDR2 ANQGSEA. CDR3 length: 14 amino acids. The CDR3: CSVAGLYLQETQYF. The CDR3 DNA reads TGCAGCGTTGCAGGGCTCTACCTCCAAGAGACCCAGTACTTC.